One and the same sample provided the 14 T cell receptor beta chains below, sequenced in a study of blood T cells in healthy people across ages. A second PCR of 7 to 11 cycles used a sample-barcoded 5' primer and a J-beta primer mix. Via MiXCR, TCRdb re-called the 5' RACE reads, giving one row per CDR3 protein. Of around 1,700,000 distinct CDR3 sequences detected, approximately 30% appear once; the ten largest clones hold 6.5% to 8.5%. Sequenced sample: blood. These receptors originate from a woman between 25 and 40 years old in good health.

On this clonotype: The junction departs from germline at one end; a sequencing error may be responsible. The chain is built from TRBV10-3 and TRBJ2-5, with D uncertain. Germline CDR1 ENHRY, CDR2 SYGVKD. The CDR3 contains 12 residues. This CDR3 is CAISEAQEAQYF. In DNA form, the CDR3 reads TGTGCCATCAGTGAGGCCCAAGAGGCCCAGTACTTC.

This clonotype was recorded a few times. V gene TRBV20-1 combines with J gene TRBJ2-1; D is unclear. The germline V gene has CDR1 DFQATT and CDR2 SNEGSKA (reference sequence). V gave up 3 bases and J gave up 6 bases, with 12 bases separating them. There are 13 residues in the CDR3. As DNA, the CDR3 is TGCAGTGCTAGCTGGCTAGAAGGCAATGAGCAGTTCTTC. Its translation: CSASWLEGNEQFF.

This clonotype came up many times. The chain joins TRBV13 to TRBJ2-5, with D possibly matching TRBD1 (5 bases). Germline values: CDR1 PRHDT, CDR2 FYEKMQ (reference sequence). V lost 5 bases to trimming and J lost 7 bases, with 14 bases between them. The CDR3 consists of 13 residues. The CDR3 sequence is CASSKDKTGTQYF. The CDR3 DNA sequence: TGTGCCAGCAGCAAGGACAAAACGGGGACCCAGTACTTC.

The rearrangement uses TRBV12-3 or TRBV12-4 and TRBJ2-7; 8 positions match TRBD1. The ends lost 3 bases at V and 0 bases at J; junction bases unmatched: 4. The length of the CDR3 is 15 residues. The CDR3 region is CASSLWQGASYEQYF. The DNA of the CDR3 is TGTGCCAGCAGTTTGTGGCAGGGGGCCTCCTACGAGCAGTACTTC.

The J gene is TRBJ1-4, the V gene TRBV12-3 or TRBV12-4; D gene ambiguous. This CDR3 has 12 residues. V was clipped by 3 bases and J by 7 bases, with 6 bases between them. This CDR3 is CASSFWAEKLFF. DNA for the CDR3: TGTGCCAGCAGTTTTTGGGCTGAAAAACTGTTTTTT.

The chain recombines TRBV5-3 with TRBJ2-7, with 9 bases lining up with TRBD2. TRBV5-3 has ORF status, its function being uncertain. Trimming took 9 bases from V and 3 from J; bases not matched to a gene: 10. This CDR3 comprises 14 residues. The CDR3 nucleotides read TGTGCCACCCGAGGCCTAGCGGGGAGCTACGAGCAGTACTTC. Translation: CATRGLAGSYEQYF.

V gene TRBV7-2 combines with J gene TRBJ2-5; 12 bases are a match to TRBD2. The V and J ends lost 5 bases and 1 base, in that order; junction bases with no gene match: 11. Per the germline V gene, CDR1 is SGHTA and CDR2 is FQGNSA. The CDR3 contains 18 residues. DNA of the CDR3: TGTGCCAGCAGCCCTCTAGCGGGGGGGCTCGGGAGCCAAGAGACCCAGTACTTC. This codes for CASSPLAGGLGSQETQYF.

The V call is TRBV7-2, the J call TRBJ2-5, with D possibly being TRBD2 (5 bases). The CDR3 is made up of 17 amino acids. Germline CDR1 reads SGHTA; CDR2 reads FQGNSA. V lost 5 bases to trimming and J lost 5 bases, with 24 bases between them. The CDR3 here is CASSQEAGPVLGETQYF. The CDR3 DNA reads as TGTGCCAGCAGCCAGGAGGCCGGGCCCGTATTGGGGGAGACCCAGTACTTC.

This clonotype was seen many times. The V call is TRBV5-1, the J call TRBJ1-6, with D unclear. The CDR3 length is 15 residues. Trimming took 0 bases from V and 7 from J, leaving 11 bases between them. CDR1 is SGHRS, CDR2 YFSETQ, per germline. The CDR3 sequence is CASSLDLRENSPLHF. In nucleotides, the CDR3 is TGCGCCAGCAGCTTGGACCTCCGGGAAAATTCACCCCTCCACTTT.

V is TRBV3-1 and J is TRBJ1-5; TRBD1 matches at 7 bases. After removal of 4 bases from V and 9 bases from J, the junction contained 6 bases not matched to a gene. The CDR3 is 13 residues long. Germline-derived CDR1 and CDR2 are LGHDT and YNNKEL (reference sequence). The CDR3 protein is CASSRGTDRPQHF. The CDR3 DNA reads TGTGCCAGCAGCCGAGGGACAGATCGGCCCCAGCATTTT.

The chain carries TRBV7-2 and TRBJ2-5; D is possibly TRBD2 (6 bases). CDR1 is SGHTA, CDR2 FQGNSA, per germline. The CDR3 has 14 amino acids. V dropped 5 bases and J dropped 3 bases, with 13 bases sitting between them. The CDR3 DNA follows: TGTGCCAGCAGCCACAACCCGGGGGAAGAGACCCAGTACTTC. Encoded protein: CASSHNPGEETQYF.

The chain recombines TRBV12-3 or TRBV12-4 with TRBJ2-7, with D unresolved. Trimming removed 3 bases at V and 4 bases at J, with 13 bases between. This CDR3 has 14 amino acids. CDR3 sequence: CASSLKGNPYEQYF. CDR3 sequence (DNA): TGTGCCAGCAGTTTGAAGGGAAACCCATACGAGCAGTACTTC.

The rearrangement uses TRBV6-2 or TRBV6-3 and TRBJ1-5, with 7 bases that match TRBD1. With V trimmed by 0 bases and J by 7 bases, 6 bases remained unmatched. This CDR3 has 15 residues. Germline V gives CDR1 MNHEY, CDR2 SVGEGT. The CDR3 is CASSYSPSRGQPQHF. The CDR3 nucleotides are TGTGCCAGCAGTTACTCCCCGTCCAGGGGGCAGCCCCAGCATTTT.

Notes on this clonotype: One junction end does not reproduce the germline sequence, and a read error may be involved. The V gene is TRBV28, the J gene TRBJ2-7; D might be TRBD1 (5 bases). The length of the CDR3 is 12 residues. CDR1 is MDHEN, CDR2 SYDVKM, per germline. As DNA, the CDR3 is TGCAAAAGTCAGGGTAGCTCCTACGAGCAGTACTTC. Encoded protein: CKSQGSSYEQYF.